This T cell receptor (beta chain) came from a study of blood T cell repertoires in COVID-19 (dated by TCRdb to 2018 to 2020). For context, the study as a whole: Collaborator samples came from the United States, Italy and Spain and covered acute and convalescent phases of COVID-19. The repertoires were released in a freely available public database intended as a resource for research on the immune response to SARS-CoV-2. Deeply sampled blood TCRbeta repertoires from subjects exposed to, actively infected with, or recovered from COVID-19 were included in the dataset. Samples came from the ongoing ImmuneRACE study (first 160 participants) plus 1,254 subjects from 6 global collaborators. The sample metadata nearly always contained a de-identified subject ID, COVID-19 status, age in years and sex. The prospective study material was composed of cDNA or gDNA derived from T cells, B-cell-depleted T cells, or PBMCs. Where available, HLA class I and class II types were taken from metadata supplied by the sample provider and were not determined by assay-based typing. General conclusions and limits of the study: The amount of clinical and demographic metadata varied by source and participant and was provided uncurated.

Participants in the prospective study were enrolled through a virtual design, were aged about 18 to 100 years, and lived in approximately 24 United States geographic areas. Cohort assignment in the prospective study relied on participant-reported clinical history from a screening survey and a study questionnaire. A participant counted as exposed if, within 2 weeks of entering the study, that participant had been in contact with someone who had a PCR-confirmed or clinician-diagnosed COVID-19 case. In the prospective study, mobile phlebotomists collected whole blood, serum and a nasopharyngeal or oropharyngeal swab from each participant. Over a 2-month period, participants in the prospective study had the option of providing additional blood draws and questionnaires. Before DNA extraction, prospective study blood samples were shipped either frozen or at room temperature. The CDR3 holds 12 amino acids from the cysteine to the phenylalanine. Left in the record is the CDR3 DNA by itself, 36 bases read in frame from the first base. CDR1 and CDR2 (MDHEN, SYDVKM) derive from the germline V gene.

TCRbeta CDR3 regions were amplified from genomic DNA using the immunoSEQ Assay, a bias-controlled multiplex PCR. The paper's data handling went like this. Within the assay, amplification of reference gene primers was used to estimate how many nucleated cells each sample contained. Sequence reads were collapsed and filtered to measure the absolute abundance of every unique TCRbeta CDR3 rearrangement. Productive Simpson clonality was computed per sample as the square root of Simpson's diversity index over productive rearrangements. This is the immuneACCESS table as TCRdb keeps it, with only in-frame sequences that have V and J called. A part of the clones is gone; compared with another copy, unresolved V genes explain less than half, and the rest is unexplained. The DNA gave D and trimming, while V, J and clone size come from that table. Present in this sample are 280,000 or so clones, around nine tenths of which were seen just once. The top ten clonotypes cover roughly 2.9% of the sample.

About this clone: The antigen it recognizes is unknown. One junction end does not reproduce the germline sequence, and a read error may be involved.

The sequence joins TRBV28 to TRBJ1-2; the central 12 bases match TRBD1. The sample comprised PBMCs or T cells enriched from blood (not recorded which). The sequence derives from a woman in her forties or fifties who had been exposed to COVID-19. The sequenced DNA is TGTGCCAGCAGGGGGACAGGGGGCAGAAGGGCTTTC. It codes for CASRGTGGRRAF.